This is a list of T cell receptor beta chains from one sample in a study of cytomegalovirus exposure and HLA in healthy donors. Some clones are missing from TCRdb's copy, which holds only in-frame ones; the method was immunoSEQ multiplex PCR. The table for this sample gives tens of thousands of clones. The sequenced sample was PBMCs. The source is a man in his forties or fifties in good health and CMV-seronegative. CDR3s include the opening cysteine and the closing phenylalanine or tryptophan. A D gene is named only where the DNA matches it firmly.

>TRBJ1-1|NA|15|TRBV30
TGTGCCTGGAACCTTCCCAACAGCATGAACACTGAAGCTTTCTTT
CAWNLPNSMNTEAFF
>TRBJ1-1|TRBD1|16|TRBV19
TGTGCCAGTAGGCCACTGTTCGGGACAGGGCGCACTGAAGCTTTCTTT
CASRPLFGTGRTEAFF
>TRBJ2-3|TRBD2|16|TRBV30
TGTGCCTGGAGTGTATTGTCCGGGACTATCGCAGATACGCAGTATTTT
CAWSVLSGTIADTQYF
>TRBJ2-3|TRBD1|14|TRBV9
TGTGCCAGCAGCGAAGGACAGGGGACAGATACGCAGTATTTT
CASSEGQGTDTQYF
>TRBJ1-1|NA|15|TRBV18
TGTGCCAGCTCACCACTAACCGTTCGGGGCACTGAAGCTTTCTTT
CASSPLTVRGTEAFF
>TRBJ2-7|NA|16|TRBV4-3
TGCGCCAGCAGCCAAGATGGCAGGAAGGGGTCCTACGAGCAGTACTTC
CASSQDGRKGSYEQYF
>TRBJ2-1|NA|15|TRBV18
TGTGCCAGCTCACCAATGGAGGTGACGGGCAATGAGCAGTTCTTC
CASSPMEVTGNEQFF
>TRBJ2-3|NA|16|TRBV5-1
TGCGCCAGCAGCTTGCCAGGGATGTCTAGCACAGATACGCAGTATTTT
CASSLPGMSSTDTQYF
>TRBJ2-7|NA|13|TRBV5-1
TGCGCCAGCAGCCTCAGATGGGGCTGGGAGCAGTACTTC
CASSLRWGWEQYF
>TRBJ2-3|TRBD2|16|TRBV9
TGTGCCAGCAGCGTACCTAGCGGGAAACTCACAGATACGCAGTATTTT
CASSVPSGKLTDTQYF
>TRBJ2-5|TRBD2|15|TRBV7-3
TGTGCCAGCAGCTTGAATAGCGGGAGGCAAGAGACCCAGTACTTC
CASSLNSGRQETQYF
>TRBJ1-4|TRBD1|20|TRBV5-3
TGTGCCAGAAAGGCGATCCGCAAGGGTAAATCAGGGGGACGTAATGAAAAACTGTTTTTT
CARKAIRKGKSGGRNEKLFF
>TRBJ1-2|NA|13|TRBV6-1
TGTGCCAGCAGTGGGGGGCGTGCTAACGGCTACACCTTC
CASSGGRANGYTF
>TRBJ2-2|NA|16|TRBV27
TGTGCCAGCAGCCAAAGGGGGGGTGCTAGCACCGGGGAGCTGTTTTTT
CASSQRGGASTGELFF
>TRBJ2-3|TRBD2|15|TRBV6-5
TGTGCCAGCAGACAGACTAGCGGATTCACAGATACGCAGTATTTT
CASRQTSGFTDTQYF
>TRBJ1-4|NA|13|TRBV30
TGTGCCTGGAGTCTAGCAACTAATGAAAAACTGTTTTTT
CAWSLATNEKLFF
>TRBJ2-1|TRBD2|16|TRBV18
TGTGCCAGCTCATCTAAGACTAGCGGGAGGGGCCGTGAGCAGTTCTTC
CASSSKTSGRGREQFF
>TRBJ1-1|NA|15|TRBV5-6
TGTGCCAGCAGCCCGCGGGGGACTTGGAACACTGAAGCTTTCTTT
CASSPRGTWNTEAFF
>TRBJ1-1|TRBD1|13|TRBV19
TGTGCCAGTCAGCGGGACAGGGGTTATGAAGCTTTCTTT
CASQRDRGYEAFF
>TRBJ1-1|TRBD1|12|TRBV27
TGTGCCAGCAGTGTGACAGGGGCCTCTGCTTTCTTT
CASSVTGASAFF
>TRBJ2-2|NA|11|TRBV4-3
TGCGCCAGCGAGAGGACCGGGGAGCTGTTTTTT
CASERTGELFF
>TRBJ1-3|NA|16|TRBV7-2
TGTGCCAGCAGCCCAAGAGCCAGGGTCGAAGGAAACACCATATATTTT
CASSPRARVEGNTIYF
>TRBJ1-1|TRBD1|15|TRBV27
TGTGCCAGCAGTAGCAGGGGGTGGCGTAGCACTGAAGCTTTCTTT
CASSSRGWRSTEAFF
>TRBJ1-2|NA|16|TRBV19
TGTGCCAGTAAAGCCTATACGAGCGGGGCGGACTATGGCTACACCTTC
CASKAYTSGADYGYTF
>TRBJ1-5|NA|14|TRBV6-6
TGTGCCAGCAGCCGACCCGGGACAAATCAGCCCCAGCATTTT
CASSRPGTNQPQHF
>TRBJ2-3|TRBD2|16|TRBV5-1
TGCGCCAGCAGCGAGGGACTAGCGGGACCCACAGATACGCAGTATTTT
CASSEGLAGPTDTQYF
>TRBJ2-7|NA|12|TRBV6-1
TGTGCCAGCAGTGAAATGAGATACGAGCAGTACTTC
CASSEMRYEQYF
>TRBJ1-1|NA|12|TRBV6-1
TGTGCCAGCACCAGGGGTAGTACTGAAGCTTTCTTT
CASTRGSTEAFF
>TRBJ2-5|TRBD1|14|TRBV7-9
TGTGCCAGCAGCTCACAGGGGGCCGGGGAGACCCAGTACTTC
CASSSQGAGETQYF
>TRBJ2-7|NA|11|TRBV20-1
TGCAGTACTGGGGGGTCCTACGAGCAGTACTTC
CSTGGSYEQYF
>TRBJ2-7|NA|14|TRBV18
TGTGCCAGCTCACAAGGAACTAGCTCCTACGAGCAGTACTTC
CASSQGTSSYEQYF
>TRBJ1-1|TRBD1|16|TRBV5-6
TGTGCCAGCAGCGGGACAGGGGGCGGCATGAACACTGAAGCTTTCTTT
CASSGTGGGMNTEAFF
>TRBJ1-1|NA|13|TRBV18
TGTGCCAGCTCACCACGTACCCGGGAGGAAGCTTTCTTT
CASSPRTREEAFF
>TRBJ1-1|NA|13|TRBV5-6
TGTGCCAGCAGCTCAGGGTTTTACACTGAAGCTTTCTTT
CASSSGFYTEAFF
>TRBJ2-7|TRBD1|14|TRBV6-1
TGTGCCAGCACTCCGACAGGGGGAGCGGACGAGCAGTACTTC
CASTPTGGADEQYF
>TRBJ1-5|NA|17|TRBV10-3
TGTGCCATCAGTGCGTCAATCCCGGGACTCAGCAATCAGCCCCAGCATTTT
CAISASIPGLSNQPQHF
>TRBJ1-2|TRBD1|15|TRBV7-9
TGTGCCAGCAGCATTAGTTACGCGGGACAGGGATCCTACACCTTC
CASSISYAGQGSYTF
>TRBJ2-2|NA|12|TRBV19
TGTGCCAGTAGTCAGGGCCTCGGGGAGCTGTTTTTT
CASSQGLGELFF
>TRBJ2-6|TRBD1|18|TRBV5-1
TGCGCCAGCAGCTGGGACAGGGAGGGGCCCTCTGGGGCCAACGTCCTGACTTTC
CASSWDREGPSGANVLTF
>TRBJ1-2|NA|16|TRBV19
TGTGCCAGTTATAACCCGGGAGGGCGGAATCTCTATGGCTACACCTTC
CASYNPGGRNLYGYTF
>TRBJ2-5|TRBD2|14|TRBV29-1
TGCAGCGTTGCTTGGTCGGGGGGGCGGGAGACCCAGTACTTC
CSVAWSGGRETQYF
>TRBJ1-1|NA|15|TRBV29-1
TGCAGCGTTGCTCTGAGGGCGGGGCCGGACACTGAAGCTTTCTTT
CSVALRAGPDTEAFF
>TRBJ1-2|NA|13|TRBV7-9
TGTGCCAGCAGCTTAGCAGGGACATATGGCTACACCTTC
CASSLAGTYGYTF
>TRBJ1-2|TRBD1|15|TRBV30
TGTGCCTGGAGTGGCGGACAGGGGAAGGTAGGAGGCTACACCTTC
CAWSGGQGKVGGYTF
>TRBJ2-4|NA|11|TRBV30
TGTGCCTGGAGCCCCAGGGACATTCAGTACTTC
CAWSPRDIQYF
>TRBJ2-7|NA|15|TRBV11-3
TGTGCCAGCAGCTTAGTACCTGGGAGCTCCTACGAGCAGTACTTC
CASSLVPGSSYEQYF
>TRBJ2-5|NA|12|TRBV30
TGTGCCTGGACCCCCTCGGGAGAGACCCAGTACTTC
CAWTPSGETQYF
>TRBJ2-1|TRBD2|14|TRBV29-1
TGCAGCGTGGCCCCTAGCGGGAGGTTCTATGAGCAGTTCTTC
CSVAPSGRFYEQFF
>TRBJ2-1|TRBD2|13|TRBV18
TGTGCCAGCCCTGGACCGGGGGGTTCAGAGCAGTTCTTC
CASPGPGGSEQFF
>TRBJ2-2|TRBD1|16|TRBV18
TGTGCCAGCTCACCACCCCGGACAGGGAACACCGGGGAGCTGTTTTTT
CASSPPRTGNTGELFF
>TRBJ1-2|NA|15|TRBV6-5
TGTGCCAGCAGTGGCCTGGGGCAGGCCGACTATGGCTACACCTTC
CASSGLGQADYGYTF
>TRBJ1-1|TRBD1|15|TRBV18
TGTGCCAGCTCACGCCTAATATCACAGGGGCCTGAAGCTTTCTTT
CASSRLISQGPEAFF
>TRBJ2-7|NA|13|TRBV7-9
TGTGCCAGCAGCTTAATACTAGCCTACGAGCAGTACTTC
CASSLILAYEQYF